This T cell receptor beta chain was identified during a study of cytomegalovirus exposure and HLA in healthy donors. Study-level findings and limits: Sequence variants that were highly shared formed a cluster that was likely a sequencing artifact. One variant, a missense change in DCLRE1C, was linked in a later analysis to TCR beta V- and J-gene trimming.

Amplification used 60 Vbeta primers and 13 Jbeta primers. The table came from immunoSEQ multiplex PCR; TCRdb's copy has only in-frame clones and leaves some out. This repertoire shows about 170,000 clones, roughly 76% found once; its top ten account for 4.9%. A remark on this clone: The target antigen is unknown.

V was clipped by 5 bases and J by 7 bases; unmatched bases: 11. The CDR3 length is 16 residues. Germline V lookup: CDR1 SGHVS, CDR2 FNYEAQ. This receptor was obtained from a woman aged 18 to 35 in good health and CMV-seropositive. V usage is TRBV7-6 and J usage is TRBJ2-2; TRBD2 agrees at 9 bases. Sequenced sample: PBMCs. CDR3 in DNA: TGTGCCAGCAGCCCGGACCGGGCGGGGGGGGACGGGGAGCTGTTTTTT. Its translation is CASSPDRAGGDGELFF.